The 20 T cell receptor beta chains presented below share a single source sample, sequenced in a study of cytomegalovirus exposure and HLA in healthy donors. The PCR had 60 Vbeta and 13 Jbeta primers. Method: immunoSEQ multiplex PCR; TCRdb's copy keeps in-frame clones and lacks some. The sample includes 70,000 to 85,000 clones, approximately 66% seen only once; the top ten take 4% to 4.5%. The source material was PBMCs. The receptors were sampled from a male donor in good health and CMV-seropositive.

J is TRBJ1-3 and V is TRBV18; TRBD1 matches 8 bases. V dropped 4 bases and J dropped 0; count of bases not matched to a gene: 5. Germline CDR1 reads KGHSH; CDR2 reads LQKENI. The CDR3 extends over 16 amino acids. Here the CDR3 reads CASSRDRIDSGNTIYF. In nucleotides, the CDR3 is TGTGCCAGCTCACGGGACAGGATCGACTCTGGAAACACCATATATTTT. The variable domain in full, completed from reference TRBV18 and TRBJ1-3, reads NAGVMQNPRHLVRRRGQEARLRCSPMKGHSHVYWYRQLPEEGLKFMVYLQKENIIDESGMPKERFSAEFPKEGPSILRIQQVVRGDSAAYFCASSRDRIDSGNTIYFGEGSWLTVV.

This clone has just one count. The chain carries TRBV9 and TRBJ2-2, with D possibly matching TRBD2 (6 bases). Germline-derived CDR1 and CDR2 are SGDLS and YYNGEE. The CDR3 runs to 12 residues. Trimming stripped 4 bases from V and 6 bases from J, with 7 bases between. CDR3 DNA: TGTGCCAGCAGCTCGGGGGCCGGGGAGCTGTTTTTT. It translates to CASSSGAGELFF.

The chain couples TRBV7-6 to TRBJ2-2; tentatively, D is TRBD1 (5 bases). Germline CDR1 reads SGHVS; CDR2 reads FNYEAQ. This CDR3 contains 16 residues. Trimming shortened V by 1 base and J by 3 bases, and 12 bases separated the two germline ends. This CDR3 is CASSLEGRADTGELFF. CDR3 sequence (DNA): TGTGCCAGCAGCTTAGAGGGCAGGGCGGACACCGGGGAGCTGTTTTTT.

This clone was observed a handful of times. The chain couples TRBV6-5 to TRBJ2-1; D gene uncertain. CDR1 is MNHEY, CDR2 SVGAGI, per germline. The V gene lost 4 bases and the J gene lost 2 bases, with 15 bases spanning the gap. The length of the CDR3 is 16 residues. The CDR3 protein is CASSLRRRWTYNEQFF. The DNA for the CDR3 is TGTGCCAGCAGTTTACGTCGGCGGTGGACCTACAATGAGCAGTTCTTC.

The gene calls are TRBV6-5 and TRBJ2-1; 10 bases agree with TRBD2. There are 13 residues in the CDR3. V was pared by 3 bases and J by 15 bases, with 8 bases of the junction left unmatched. Germline CDR1 and CDR2: MNHEY and SVGAGI. The CDR3 sequence is CASSYLAGGRLFF. CDR3 in DNA: TGTGCCAGCAGTTATTTAGCGGGAGGAAGGTTGTTCTTC.

The V call is TRBV4-2, the J call TRBJ1-1, with a possible D match to TRBD1 (6 bases). V gave up 2 bases and J gave up 1 base, with 14 bases separating them. Looked up from germline, CDR1 is LGHNA and CDR2 is YNFKEQ. This CDR3 contains 16 residues. This CDR3 reads CASSQSDRLTNTEAFF. CDR3 nucleotides: TGTGCCAGCAGCCAATCGGACAGATTAACGAACACTGAAGCTTTCTTT.

This chain links TRBV5-6 with TRBJ2-7; 9 bases map to TRBD1. V shed 1 base, J shed 2 bases, and the junction held 4 bases outside the gene matches. CDR3 length: 15 amino acids. The germline CDR1 and CDR2 sequences are SGHDT and YYEEEE. The CDR3 nucleotides read TGTGCCAGCAGCTTGCCCGGGACAGGGACCTACGAGCAGTACTTC. Its protein is CASSLPGTGTYEQYF.

This clone was counted a single time. The CDR3 sequence: CASSFAGQGSRLDNSPLHF. DNA of the CDR3: TGCGCCAGCAGCTTTGCCGGACAGGGAAGCCGTCTCGATAATTCACCCCTCCACTTT. This chain links TRBV5-1 with TRBJ1-6; 8 nucleotides match TRBD1. The germline gives CDR1 SGHRS, CDR2 YFSETQ. V dropped 2 bases and J dropped 5; count of bases not matched to a gene: 15. This CDR3 spans 19 amino acids.

This clone was seen only a few times. V is TRBV7-5 and J is TRBJ1-1; the DNA was not compared with TRBD1, the D call given in the table. TRBV7-5 is a pseudogene. The CDR3 extends over 16 amino acids. The chain's CDR3 is CARSLEGARMNTEAFF. The CDR3 nucleotides are TGTGCCAGAAGCTTGGAGGGGGCTCGGATGAACACTGAAGCTTTCTTT.

The rearrangement uses TRBV7-3 and TRBJ1-1; D possibly corresponds to TRBD1 (5 bases). V shed 7 bases and J shed 7 bases, with 10 bases lying between them. This CDR3 region has 11 residues. Germline V gene data show CDR1 as SGHTA and CDR2 as FQGTGA. The CDR3 DNA is TGTGCCAGCACCGGACACCTTGAAGCTTTCTTT. This encodes CASTGHLEAFF.

The gene calls are TRBV28 and TRBJ2-3; perhaps TRBD1 as D (6 bases). Trimming took off 6 bases at V and 0 bases at J, with 13 bases between the two ends. The CDR3 is 15 residues long. Per the germline V gene, CDR1 is MDHEN and CDR2 is SYDVKM. CDR3 region: CASRRQVLSTDTQYF. The CDR3 coding sequence is TGTGCCAGCAGACGACAGGTCCTTAGCACAGATACGCAGTATTTT.

The V gene is TRBV30, the J gene TRBJ1-2, with 8 bases that match TRBD1. Germline V CDR1 and CDR2: GTSNPN, SVGIG (reference sequence). The V gene end was trimmed by 2 bases and the J gene end by 4 bases; junction bases not matched to a gene: 6. CDR3 length: 14 amino acids. The CDR3 nucleotides read TGTGCCTGGAGTTGGACAGGGAGGACCTATGGCTACACCTTC. It yields the protein CAWSWTGRTYGYTF.

The chain joins TRBV28 to TRBJ2-7; 12 positions match TRBD2. Per germline, CDR1 MDHEN and CDR2 SYDVKM. The CDR3 extends over 20 amino acids. Unmatched junction bases numbered 24, after V lost 5 bases and J lost 7 bases. The CDR3 region is CASSPMQGGVGLAGLGEQYF. The CDR3 DNA reads TGTGCCAGCAGTCCCATGCAGGGGGGTGTGGGACTAGCGGGCTTAGGGGAGCAGTACTTC.

The chain carries TRBV5-1 and TRBJ2-1, with 10 bases matching TRBD2. This CDR3 spans 16 amino acids. V trimming: 0 bases; J trimming: 5 bases; junction bases outside the gene matches: 5. Germline V CDR1 and CDR2: SGHRS, YFSETQ. The CDR3 sequence: CASSLEPSGGHNEQFF. Written as DNA, the CDR3 is TGCGCCAGCAGCTTGGAGCCTAGCGGGGGCCACAATGAGCAGTTCTTC. The full variable domain, completed using reference TRBV5-1 and TRBJ2-1, is KAGVTQTPRYLIKTRGQQVTLSCSPISGHRSVSWYQQTPGQGLQFLFEYFSETQRNKGNFPGRFSGRQFSNSRSEMNVSTLELGDSALYLCASSLEPSGGHNEQFFGPGTRLTVL.

This clone was recorded once. CDR3 in DNA: TGCGCCAGCAGCCCGACAGCCGGGGGATCTGGGGCCAACGTCCTGACTTTC. Translating gives CASSPTAGGSGANVLTF. The genes are TRBV4-1 and TRBJ2-6; maybe TRBD2 (6 bases). Germline V gene data show CDR1 as MGHRA and CDR2 as YSYEKL. The CDR3 has 17 amino acids. The V gene lost 4 bases and the J gene lost 1 base, with 14 bases spanning the gap.

V gene TRBV10-3 combines with J gene TRBJ2-1; 8 nucleotides agree with TRBD2. Looked up from germline, CDR1 is ENHRY and CDR2 is SYGVKD. The CDR3 spans 15 residues. J lost 5 bases, V lost 4 bases, and 7 bases had no gene match. In DNA, the CDR3 is TGTGCCATCAGTGCGGGGGGGCCACGAAACAATGAGCAGTTCTTC. It translates to CAISAGGPRNNEQFF.

This rearrangement joins TRBV5-8 to TRBJ1-1, with a weak D call TRBD1 (6 bases). CDR1 and CDR2 (germline): SGHTS, YDEGEE. This CDR3 has 14 amino acids. Trimming stripped 5 bases from V and 2 bases from J, with 13 bases between. CDR3 region: CASSYGQLNTEAFF. Written as DNA, the CDR3 is TGTGCCAGCAGTTACGGACAGCTAAACACTGAAGCTTTCTTT. Supplemented by reference TRBV5-8 and TRBJ1-1, the full variable domain reads EAGVTQSPTHLIKTRGQQATLRCSPISGHTSVYWYQQALGLGLQFLLWYDEGEERNRGNFPPRFSGRQFPNYSSELNVNALELEDSALYLCASSYGQLNTEAFFGQGTRLTVV.

J is TRBJ1-2 and V is TRBV14; the D gene is possibly TRBD1 (6 bases). The CDR3 length is 13 residues. Trimming removed 3 bases from V and 8 bases from J, with 13 bases in between. CDR1 SGHDN and CDR2 FVKESK come from the germline V gene. The CDR3 DNA is TGTGCCAGCAGCCACAGGGGTACGGGGGGCTACACCTTC. The encoded protein is CASSHRGTGGYTF. Looking up the rest from reference TRBV14 and TRBJ1-2 gives the full variable domain: EAGVTQFPSHSVIEKGQTVTLRCDPISGHDNLYWYRRVMGKEIKFLLHFVKESKQDESGMPNNRFLAERTGGTYSTLKVQPAELEDSGVYFCASSHRGTGGYTFGSGTRLTVV.

The chain has TRBV6-5 and TRBJ1-1; TRBD1 matches at 7 bases. CDR1 and CDR2 from the germline V gene are MNHEY and SVGAGI. The J segment lost 11 bases and the V segment lost 5 bases, leaving 5 bases of the junction unmatched. The CDR3 has 11 residues. The CDR3 DNA is TGTGCCAGCAGTATGACAGGGTTGGCTTTCTTT. Amino acid sequence: CASSMTGLAFF.

As DNA, the CDR3 is TGTGCCACCAGCAGAGATCGGGGGGCCCGGTTAAACACCGGGGAGCTGTTTTTT. Its protein is CATSRDRGARLNTGELFF. The V gene is TRBV15, the J gene TRBJ2-2; a weak D match, TRBD2 (7 bases). CDR3 length: 18 residues. V was clipped by 0 bases and J by 2 bases, with 16 bases between them. Germline V CDR1 and CDR2: LNHNV, YYDKDF (reference sequence).